A single sample is the source of the 23 T cell receptor beta chains below, sequenced in a study of regulatory T cells in long-lasting Graves disease. The time point denotes: persistent/refractory GD, antithyroid drugs over 5 years with positive TRAb. RNA from PBMCs was the source of the TCR library. Building the TCR beta libraries relied on iRepertoire HTBI primers, and CDR3 regions underwent Arm-PCR. TCRdb recomputed calls from the multiplex PCR reads with MiXCR, one row per CDR3 protein. Counted here are 700,000 or so distinct CDR3 sequences, about 32% occurring once; the ten biggest clones make up around 42%. Sequenced material: peripheral blood mononuclear cells (PBMCs), taken when the disease was refractory, from a patient treated with antithyroid drugs. The source is a female donor with Graves disease.

This clonotype was observed a few times. The V and J genes are TRBV12-3 or TRBV12-4 and TRBJ2-2; 9 bases agree with TRBD1. The CDR3 is made up of 17 amino acids. V lost 2 bases to trimming and J lost 1 base; unmatched junction nucleotides: 5. The CDR3 loop reads CASSLRGQGRNTGELFF. The CDR3 region has the DNA TGTGCCAGCAGTTTACGGGGACAGGGTAGGAACACCGGGGAGCTGTTTTTT.

As regards this clonotype: One junction end disagrees with the germline gene, perhaps due to a read error. This sequence joins TRBV10-3 and TRBJ2-7; 7 positions match TRBD1. Germline V gene sequence: CDR1 ENHRY, CDR2 SYGVKD. The length of the CDR3 is 18 residues. The DNA for the CDR3 is TGTGCCATCAGCCAGCCAGACAGGGCTTCGTTCAATACCTACGAGAAGTACTTC. The encoded protein is CAISQPDRASFNTYEKYF.

This clonotype has more than one count but fewer than ten. J is TRBJ2-7 and V is TRBV5-1, with 12 bases identical to TRBD2. V was pared by 4 bases and J by 5 bases, with 7 bases of the junction left unmatched. The CDR3 sequence is 15 residues long. Germline V gene data show CDR1 as SGHRS and CDR2 as YFSETQ. In DNA form, the CDR3 reads TGCGCCAGCAGCCTAAGACTAGCGGGAGCCAACGAGCAGTACTTC. This translates into CASSLRLAGANEQYF.

A remark on this clonotype: A clone one base away is much larger, so this may be a read error. V and J are TRBV2 and TRBJ2-3; 10 bases are a match to TRBD2. The length of the CDR3 is 16 residues. The V segment lost 6 bases and the J segment 10 bases; nucleotides outside the gene matches: 16. From germline, CDR1 is SNHLY and CDR2 FYNNEI. CDR3 DNA sequence: TGTGCCAGCAGGCTAGCGGGAGCCCCTAGTTCGGATCCGCAGTATTTT. Translation: CASRLAGAPSSDPQYF.

V is TRBV9 and J is TRBJ1-1, with 8 bases fitting TRBD1. The CDR3 has 13 amino acids. V trimming: 3 bases; J trimming: 4 bases; junction bases outside the gene matches: 2. Per germline, CDR1 SGDLS and CDR2 YYNGEE. In DNA, the CDR3 is TGTGCCAGCAGCGGGACAGGGCCCACTGAAGCTTTCTTT. This translates into CASSGTGPTEAFF.

The CDR3 sequence is CSARDTLARVQETQYF. The CDR3 DNA reads TGCAGTGCTAGAGATACCCTAGCACGGGTCCAAGAGACCCAGTACTTC. The chain employs TRBV20-1 and TRBJ2-5; a possible D gene is TRBD2 (5 bases). The germline CDR1 and CDR2 sequences are DFQATT and SNEGSKA (reference sequence). Between the trimmed V and J ends, which lost 0 bases and 1 base, there was a span of 15 bases. This CDR3 contains 16 residues.

The V call is TRBV15, the J call TRBJ2-3, with a tentative D call TRBD2 (5 bases). V lost 1 base to trimming and J lost 2 bases, with 10 bases between them. In germline, CDR1 is LNHNV, CDR2 YYDKDF (reference sequence). This CDR3 has 15 amino acids. CDR3 residues: CATSRGGLNTDTQYF. The DNA of the CDR3 is TGTGCCACCAGCAGAGGAGGACTGAACACAGATACGCAGTATTTT. The whole variable domain, filled in from reference TRBV15 and TRBJ2-3, reads DAMVIQNPRYQVTQFGKPVTLSCSQTLNHNVMYWYQQKSSQAPKLLFHYYDKDFNNEADTPDNFQSRRPNTSFCFLDIRSPGLGDTAMYLCATSRGGLNTDTQYFGPGTRLTVL.

This chain uses TRBV24-1 with TRBJ2-3; no clear D. Per germline, CDR1 KGHDR and CDR2 SFDVKD. V was trimmed by 3 bases and J by 2 bases, leaving 14 bases between them. The CDR3 covers 16 residues. The CDR3 sequence is CATSDVTTSTTDTQYF. The CDR3 DNA follows: TGTGCCACCAGTGATGTTACCACGTCCACCACAGATACGCAGTATTTT.

The chain links TRBV29-1 to TRBJ1-2; tentative D call: TRBD1 (6 bases). CDR3 length: 13 residues. Per germline, CDR1 SQVTM and CDR2 ANQGSEA. Trimming stripped 6 bases from V and 4 bases from J, with 15 bases between. In DNA form, the CDR3 reads TGCAGCGTCGTCAGGGGAGCGGTCTATGGCTACACCTTC. Translated, it gives CSVVRGAVYGYTF. The complete variable domain, with remaining parts taken from reference TRBV29-1 and TRBJ1-2, reads SAVISQKPSRDICQRGTSLTIQCQVDSQVTMMFWYRQQPGQSLTLIATANQGSEATYESGFVIDKFPISRPNLTFSTLTVSNMSPEDSSIYLCSVVRGAVYGYTFGSGTRLTVV.

There are many counts of this clonotype. The V call is TRBV28, the J call TRBJ1-2; 8 bases fit TRBD1. The junction had 5 bases not matched to a gene; V was cut back by 2 bases and J by 6 bases. Germline CDR1 is MDHEN and CDR2 is SYDVKM. The CDR3 runs to 14 residues. The CDR3 here is CASSLGRQGHGYTF. The DNA for the CDR3 is TGTGCCAGCAGTTTAGGTCGACAGGGGCATGGCTACACCTTC.

This clonotype has a handful of counts. This chain uses TRBV20-1 with TRBJ1-1; no clear D gene. This CDR3 comprises 14 residues. The V end was cut by 2 bases, the J end by 4 bases, with 14 bases between. CDR1 is DFQATT, CDR2 SNEGSKA, per germline (reference sequence). The CDR3 nucleotides read TGCAGTGCTAGACCCCCGGGGAGGGCCACTGAAGCTTTCTTT. Its protein is CSARPPGRATEAFF.

This clonotype was counted a few times. The chain joins TRBV20-1 to TRBJ2-2, with D maybe TRBD1 (6 bases). CDR3 length: 15 residues. Between the trimmed V and J ends, which lost 2 bases and 4 bases, there was a span of 14 bases. Germline V lookup: CDR1 DFQATT, CDR2 SNEGSKA (reference sequence). CDR3 DNA: TGCAGTGCTAGAAGCGGACAGCTTCTCACCGGGGAGCTGTTTTTT. Translated: CSARSGQLLTGELFF.

As to this clonotype: At one end the junction does not follow the germline gene, possibly because of a read error. CDR3 amino acids: CSVRGTRTVQEAQYF. Written as DNA, the CDR3 is TGCAGCGTGAGGGGTACTAGAACCGTTCAAGAGGCCCAGTACTTC. The chain recombines TRBV29-1 with TRBJ2-5; D assignment may be TRBD1 or TRBD2 (5 bases each). Germline CDR1 reads SQVTM; CDR2 reads ANQGSEA. This CDR3 has 15 amino acids.

The CDR3: CASSRGDFPQYF. DNA of the CDR3: TGTGCCAGCAGCCGAGGGGACTTTCCGCAGTACTTC. V and J are TRBV3-1 and TRBJ2-7, with a weak D call TRBD2 (6 bases). Trimming cost V 4 bases and J 9 bases, with 13 bases left between them. This CDR3 region has 12 residues. In germline, CDR1 is LGHDT, CDR2 YNNKEL (reference sequence).

The rearrangement joins TRBV27 to TRBJ1-1, with unresolved D. Germline values: CDR1 MNHEY, CDR2 SMNVEV (reference sequence). There are 13 residues in the CDR3. The V end lost 1 base, the J end lost 2 bases, and 5 bases lay between the germline ends. The CDR3 sequence is CASSLFPNTEAFF. CDR3 in DNA: TGTGCCAGCAGTTTATTTCCCAACACTGAAGCTTTCTTT.

About this clonotype itself: One end of the junction fails to match germline, which may point to a read error. The rearrangement uses TRBV12-3 or TRBV12-4 and TRBJ2-7; 11 positions match TRBD2. The CDR3 runs 17 residues. The CDR3 bases are TGTGCCAGCAGATTAGCGGGAGGGCCCAGGGGCTCCTACGAGCAGTACTTC. Translating gives CASRLAGGPRGSYEQYF.

This clonotype has ten or more counts. The gene calls are TRBV2 and TRBJ1-5; 7 bases are shared with TRBD1. V dropped 6 bases and J dropped 10; count of bases not matched to a gene: 9. Germline V lookup: CDR1 SNHLY, CDR2 FYNNEI. CDR3 length: 13 residues. The CDR3 DNA reads TGTGCCAGCAGCCCGACAGGGACGGGACCCCAGCATTTT. Translating gives CASSPTGTGPQHF.

This clonotype was picked up a small number of times. V is TRBV11-2 and J is TRBJ1-5; TRBD1 agrees at 7 bases. The V segment lost 5 bases and the J segment 2 bases; nucleotides outside the gene matches: 6. This CDR3 is 15 amino acids long. The V gene's germline CDR1 is SGHAT and CDR2 FQNNGV. This CDR3 reads CASSPGQFGNQPQHF. The CDR3 DNA follows: TGTGCCAGCAGCCCGGGACAGTTTGGCAATCAGCCCCAGCATTTT.

This clonotype was observed a few times. The chain joins TRBV11-2 to TRBJ1-3, with D uncertain. The CDR3 loop spans 15 amino acids. Germline assignment: CDR1 SGHAT and CDR2 FQNNGV. With 1 base removed from V and 3 bases from J, the gap between germline ends came to 10 bases. CDR3: CASSLAPAYGNTIYF. CDR3 bases: TGTGCCAGCAGCTTAGCTCCAGCATATGGAAACACCATATATTTT.

This clonotype occurred a few times. The chain uses TRBV6-1 and TRBJ2-7, with a possible D match to TRBD1 (6 bases). Germline-derived CDR1 and CDR2 are MNHNS and SASEGT. This CDR3 comprises 12 residues. V lost 8 bases to trimming and J lost 1 base, with 9 bases between them. CDR3 nucleotides: TGTGCCAGCGGGGGCGTTTCCTACGAGCAGTACTTC. This sequence encodes CASGGVSYEQYF.

The rearrangement links TRBV6-2 or TRBV6-3 to TRBJ2-2; no clear D gene. The CDR3 contains 17 residues. Trimming shortened V by 2 bases and J by 3 bases, and 16 bases separated the two germline ends. Germline V gene data show CDR1 as MNHEY and CDR2 as SVGEGT. CDR3 region: CASSYIGGYSDTGELFF. Here the CDR3 DNA reads TGTGCCAGCAGTTACATTGGTGGTTATTCAGACACCGGGGAGCTGTTTTTT.

The chain carries TRBV20-1 and TRBJ1-1, with a possible D match to TRBD1 (5 bases). The CDR3 has 14 residues. Trimming stripped 1 base from V and 0 bases from J, with 9 bases between. Germline V lookup: CDR1 DFQATT, CDR2 SNEGSKA (reference sequence). For the CDR3, the DNA is TGCAGTGCTAGAGCCGGGACCCTGAACACTGAAGCTTTCTTT. The encoded protein is CSARAGTLNTEAFF.

This clonotype has a single count. The rearrangement joins TRBV5-1 to TRBJ1-1; no clear D. V lost 2 bases and J lost 1, with 9 bases in between. The CDR3 length is 14 residues. CDR1 is SGHRS and CDR2 is YFSETQ in the germline V gene. CDR3 in DNA: TGCGCCAGCAGCTTCGCACAGCAGAACACTGAAGCTTTCTTT. Amino acids: CASSFAQQNTEAFF.